This is a list of T cell receptor beta chains from one sample in a study of blood T cell repertoires in COVID-19. Produced via immunoSEQ multiplex PCR; TCRdb's table is partial and in-frame only. The repertoire holds about 250,000 clones, with 75% to 85% as singletons. The sequenced material came from PBMCs or T cells enriched from blood (not recorded which). These receptors were obtained from a woman in her forties or fifties with acute COVID-19. CDR3s leave out the opening cysteine and the closing phenylalanine or tryptophan. Each record gives: V gene, CDR3 protein.

>TRBV5-1
ASSSQGGGTEAF
>TRBV6-5
ASSREKTQY
>TRBV29-1
SGTGLANTEAF
>TRBV27
ASSSLAGGVQETQY
>TRBV5-4
ASSLDRDRNSPLH
>TRBV7-2
ASSHIPRGSYGYT
>TRBV3-1/TRBV3-2
ASSRQGGLNTEAF
>TRBV6-1
ASSGSGGTLGGHGTDTQY
>TRBV7-6
ASSPSSYNSPLH
>TRBV25-1
ASSHRGLINTQY
>TRBV7-2
ASSLASTGGNGEAF
>TRBV10-3
AITSGQNEKLF
>TRBV7-6
ATTPGHGTYNEQF
>TRBV7-3
ASSTQGGSTEAF
>TRBV7-2
ASSPSTGYNEQF
>TRBV5-6
ASSLPGSDTQY
>TRBV3-1/TRBV3-2
ASSQQMSNTEAF
>TRBV5-4
ASSKTGGTYEQY
>TRBV10-3
AISQDSNYGYT
>TRBV19
ASSISHDNEQF
>TRBV5-1
ASSSNDRIYGYT
>TRBV19
ASSGGPYNEQF
>TRBV29-1
SVDKGYEQY
>TRBV7-9
ASSSPTAAGTIRT
>TRBV7-3
ASSLGGLNTEAF
>TRBV6-5
AVVGGYNEQF
>TRBV7-2
ASSFDSNTEAF
>TRBV7-2
ASSKGQGRYEQY
>TRBV6-5
ASSYGTTREQY
>TRBV9
ASSNRDTGTDTQY
>TRBV19
ATTGDAKNIQY
>TRBV5-6
ASSWRPASTDTQY
>TRBV6-2/TRBV6-3
ASSPGARGPNTEAF
>TRBV7-2
ASSYDRGGQPQH
>TRBV13
ASSFSVSATNEKLF
>TRBV3-1/TRBV3-2
ASSQETQIYGYT
>TRBV6-5
ASSSSSTSEQF
>TRBV20-1
SASSSTDTQY
>TRBV6-1
ASSERHDKQF
>TRBV27
ASSLLPTGNSPLH
>TRBV5-1
ASSFQGQNTEAF
>TRBV4-3
ASSPEAGIAYGYT
>TRBV19
ASSIRERYGYT
>TRBV3-1/TRBV3-2
ASSPAGIRTSEAF
>TRBV5-1
ASSFGGGGTDTQY
>TRBV7-8
ASSTNVLAGTASGNTIY
>TRBV11-1
ASSLVGGGNTEAF
>TRBV7-2
ASSLDRTSTDTQY
>TRBV3-1/TRBV3-2
ASSQGGGGYT
>TRBV30
AWSGASGQPNQPQH
>TRBV7-8
AIERQGTTSYEQY
>TRBV6-5
ASSLVTGVGTGELF